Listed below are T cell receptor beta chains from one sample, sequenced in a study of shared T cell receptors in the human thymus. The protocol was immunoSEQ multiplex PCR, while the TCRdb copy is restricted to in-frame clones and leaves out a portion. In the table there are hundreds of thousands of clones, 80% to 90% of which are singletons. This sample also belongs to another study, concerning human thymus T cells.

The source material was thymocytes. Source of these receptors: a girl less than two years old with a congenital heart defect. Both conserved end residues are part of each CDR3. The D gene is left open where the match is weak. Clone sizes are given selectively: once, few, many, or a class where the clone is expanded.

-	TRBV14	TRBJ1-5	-	TGTGCCAGCCGCCTCTCAGGGAGGGATCAGCCCCAGCATTTT	CASRLSGRDQPQHF
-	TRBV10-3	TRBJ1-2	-	TGTGCCACCCTGACAGGCTGGGGCTACACCTTC	CATLTGWGYTF
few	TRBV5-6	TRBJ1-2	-	TGTGCCAGCACCTTCTGGAGAAATGGGGGCCAACACTATGGCTACACCTTC	CASTFWRNGGQHYGYTF
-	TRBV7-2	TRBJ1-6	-	TGTGCCAGCAGCTTAGGCCCCTTCGGGTCCTATAATTCACCCCTCCACTTT	CASSLGPFGSYNSPLHF
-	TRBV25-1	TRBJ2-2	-	TGTGCCAGCAGTGACAGCGGGGAGCTGTTTTTT	CASSDSGELFF
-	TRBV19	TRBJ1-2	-	TGTGCCAGTAACCAACCTCGCAGGGCGACTAACTATGGCTACACCTTC	CASNQPRRATNYGYTF
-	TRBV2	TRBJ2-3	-	TGTGCCAGCAATAACGGTCCGGCAGGGATTGACGATACGCAGTATTTT	CASNNGPAGIDDTQYF
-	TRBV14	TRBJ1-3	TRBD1	TGTGCCAGCAGCCATTACAGGGGGCGCCAGGACACCATATATTTT	CASSHYRGRQDTIYF
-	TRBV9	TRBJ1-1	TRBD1	TGTGCCAGCAGCTCCCGGGACAGCAACACTGAAGCTTTCTTT	CASSSRDSNTEAFF
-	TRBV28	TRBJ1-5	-	TGTGCCAGCAGCTTATGGCCCCTTGGAGGGACGGGACAGCCCCAGCATTTT	CASSLWPLGGTGQPQHF
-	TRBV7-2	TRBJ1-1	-	TGTGCCAGCGTCGCAGTTCTCCAGGGGAACACTGAAGCTTTCTTT	CASVAVLQGNTEAFF
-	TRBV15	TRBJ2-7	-	TGTGCCACCAGCAGAGGAGGGTACGGCAGTACAGCCTACGAGCAGTACTTC	CATSRGGYGSTAYEQYF
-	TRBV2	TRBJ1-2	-	TGTGCCAGCAGGTCGGAAGGGGTTGGATATGGCTACACCTTC	CASRSEGVGYGYTF
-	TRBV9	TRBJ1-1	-	TGTGCCAGCAGCCAGATGACTCAGGGGCCACCTAAAGCTTTCTTT	CASSQMTQGPPKAFF
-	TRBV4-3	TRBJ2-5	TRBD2	TGCGCCAGCAGCCAAGATCCCCCACTAGCGGAGCAAGAGACCCAGTACTTC	CASSQDPPLAEQETQYF
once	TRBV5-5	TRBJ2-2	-	TGTGCCAGCAGCCCGTACCGGGGCACCGGGGAGCTGTTTTTT	CASSPYRGTGELFF
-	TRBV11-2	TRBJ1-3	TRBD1	TGTGCCAGCAGCTTAGCGACAGGGTGGAGACGAGGCATATATTTT	CASSLATGWRRGIYF
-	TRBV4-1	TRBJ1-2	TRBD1	TGCGCCAGCAGCCAGGGACTAAACAGGGGGCGCGACTATGGCTACACCTTC	CASSQGLNRGRDYGYTF
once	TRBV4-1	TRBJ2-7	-	TGCGCCAGCAGCACGACAGGATTCTACGAGCAGTACTTC	CASSTTGFYEQYF
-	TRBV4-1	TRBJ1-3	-	TGCGCCAGCAGCCAAGTGGTAACGACGGAGGGAAACACCATATATTTT	CASSQVVTTEGNTIYF
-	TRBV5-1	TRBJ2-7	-	TGCGCCAGCAGCTCCGCTGGCCGGGGCGAGCAGTACTTC	CASSSAGRGEQYF
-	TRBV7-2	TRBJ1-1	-	TGTGCCAGCAGCTTAGTAATTCAGGGCGCGCACACTGAAGCTTTCTTT	CASSLVIQGAHTEAFF
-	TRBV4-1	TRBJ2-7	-	TGCGCCAGCAGCCAATGGGGGGTTCCGGACGAGCAGTACTTC	CASSQWGVPDEQYF
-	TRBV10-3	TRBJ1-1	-	TGTGCCGTCCGGGGGGGACGCCCGCCCACTGAAGCTTTCTTT	CAVRGGRPPTEAFF